The 22 T cell receptor beta chains below all came from one sample that was sequenced in a study of ipilimumab plus nivolumab after autologous stem cell transplantation. Profiling relied on immunoSEQ multiplex PCR, and the TCRdb table lists in-frame clones only, not all of them. The sample lists 15,000 to 20,000 clones, about 80% seen once, with more than 20% in the top ten. This sample comprised PBMCs, obtained in a trial of ipilimumab plus nivolumab as post-transplant consolidation. The receptors were gathered from a male donor with diffuse large B-cell lymphoma.

The CDR3 here is CASSFQIGELFF. Here the CDR3 DNA reads TGCGCCAGCAGCTTTCAGATCGGGGAGCTGTTTTTT. The genes are TRBV5-1 and TRBJ2-2; D is unclear. Trimming left V 2 bases short and J 7 bases short, with 6 bases between. From germline, CDR1 is SGHRS and CDR2 YFSETQ. The CDR3 totals 12 residues.

The chain combines TRBV6-5 with TRBJ1-6, with 8 bases that match TRBD1. V lost 5 bases, J lost 7 bases, and 4 bases stayed unmatched. The germline V gene has CDR1 MNHEY and CDR2 SVGAGI. This CDR3 region has 14 residues. CDR3 DNA: TGTGCCAGCAGTCCCAGGACAGGGAATTCACCCCTCCACTTT. This sequence encodes CASSPRTGNSPLHF.

The rearrangement links TRBV9 to TRBJ2-3; 8 bases match TRBD1. The CDR3 spans 15 residues. With V trimmed by 3 bases and J by 4 bases, 7 bases remained unmatched. Germline lookup yields CDR1 SGDLS and CDR2 YYNGEE. The CDR3 region has the DNA TGTGCCAGCAGCGAAACACAGGGGGGCTCAGATACGCAGTATTTT. As protein: CASSETQGGSDTQYF. Looking up the rest from reference TRBV9 and TRBJ2-3 gives the full variable domain: DSGVTQTPKHLITATGQRVTLRCSPRSGDLSVYWYQQSLDQGLQFLIQYYNGEERAKGNILERFSAQQFPDLHSELNLSSLELGDSALYFCASSETQGGSDTQYFGPGTRLTVL.

In regard to this clone: An end of the junction does not agree with germline; a read error may underlie this. The genes are TRBV7-7 and TRBJ2-5, with 9 bases aligning to TRBD1. CDR1 SSHAT and CDR2 FNYEAQ come from the germline V gene (reference sequence). The CDR3 is 12 amino acids. CDR3: CASRDRGETQYF. CDR3 sequence (DNA): TGTGCTAGCAGAGACAGGGGGGAGACCCAGTACTTC.

The chain is built from TRBV7-9 and TRBJ2-5; no firm D call. This CDR3 comprises 13 residues. The V gene's germline CDR1 is SEHNR and CDR2 FQNEAQ (reference sequence). The V end lost 4 bases, the J end lost 3 bases, and 9 bases lay between the germline ends. CDR3 region: CASSSPRKETQYF. CDR3 coding DNA: TGTGCCAGCAGCTCCCCCAGGAAAGAGACCCAGTACTTC.

This clone was found once. The chain joins TRBV9 to TRBJ2-2; D possibly corresponds to TRBD1 (6 bases). This CDR3 has 16 amino acids. Trimming pared 0 bases from V and 5 bases from J, leaving 14 bases between. CDR1 is SGDLS and CDR2 is YYNGEE in the germline V gene. In DNA form, the CDR3 reads TGTGCCAGCAGCGTAGCGGCACAGGGTGGTACCGGGGAGCTGTTTTTT. It yields the protein CASSVAAQGGTGELFF.

This clone was picked up a small number of times. The CDR3 region is CASSLVSDTGELFF. In DNA form, the CDR3 reads TGCGCCAGCAGCTTGGTTTCTGACACCGGGGAGCTGTTTTTT. The V gene is TRBV5-1, the J gene TRBJ2-2; D remains unclear. From germline, CDR1 is SGHRS and CDR2 YFSETQ. The CDR3 consists of 14 residues. Trimming stripped 0 bases from V and 3 bases from J, with 6 bases between.

V usage is TRBV19 and J usage is TRBJ1-4; no firm D call. The germline gives CDR1 LNHDA, CDR2 SQIVND (reference sequence). With 3 bases removed from V and 0 bases from J, the gap between germline ends came to 14 bases. The CDR3 runs to 17 residues. CDR3 bases: TGTGCCAGTAGTATGGCTTCGGCACCCTCAACTAATGAAAAACTGTTTTTT. This codes for CASSMASAPSTNEKLFF.

This clone was detected a few times. The chain has TRBV7-9 and TRBJ1-1; D gene uncertain. Trimming shortened V by 5 bases and J by 0 bases, and 7 bases separated the two germline ends. The CDR3 is made up of 13 amino acids. Germline CDR1 is SEHNR and CDR2 is FQNEAQ (reference sequence). The CDR3: CASSIPLNTEAFF. The CDR3 DNA is TGTGCCAGCAGCATACCGCTGAACACTGAAGCTTTCTTT.

CDR3 bases: TGTGCCACCATCAAGGACAGGGAAAACACTGAAGCTTTCTTT. Protein product: CATIKDRENTEAFF. The chain recombines TRBV15 with TRBJ1-1, with 8 bases matching TRBD1. Germline V lookup: CDR1 LNHNV, CDR2 YYDKDF (reference sequence). Losses at the gene ends were 7 bases for V and 2 bases for J; bases not matched to a gene: 6. CDR3 size: 14 residues. The full variable domain, with the rest looked up from reference TRBV15 and TRBJ1-1, is DAMVIQNPRYQVTQFGKPVTLSCSQTLNHNVMYWYQQKSSQAPKLLFHYYDKDFNNEADTPDNFQSRRPNTSFCFLDIRSPGLGDTAMYLCATIKDRENTEAFFGQGTRLTVV.

This chain connects TRBV7-3 to TRBJ2-3; weak D call: TRBD1 (5 bases). Germline V lookup: CDR1 SGHTA, CDR2 FQGTGA. The CDR3 runs 19 residues. Deletions cut 0 bases from V and 1 base from J, with 20 bases between. The CDR3 loop reads CASSLTEGVSQVGTDTQYF. CDR3 DNA: TGTGCCAGCAGCTTAACGGAAGGGGTTAGCCAAGTTGGCACAGATACGCAGTATTTT. Together with reference TRBV7-3 and TRBJ2-3, the CDR3 gives the full variable domain: GAGVSQTPSNKVTEKGKYVELRCDPISGHTALYWYRQSLGQGPEFLIYFQGTGAADDSGLPNDRFFAVRPEGSVSTLKIQRTERGDSAVYLCASSLTEGVSQVGTDTQYFGPGTRLTVL.

The V gene is TRBV27, the J gene TRBJ2-3; 9 bases line up with TRBD2. Trimming removed 4 bases from V and 6 bases from J; junction bases left unmatched: 2. The CDR3 covers 13 residues. CDR1 is MNHEY, CDR2 SMNVEV, per germline (reference sequence). The CDR3 DNA follows: TGTGCCAGCAGTTACACTAGCGGGGATACGCAGTATTTT. It specifies CASSYTSGDTQYF.

The chain employs TRBV9 and TRBJ1-6; TRBD1 aligns across 7 bases. Trimming at V came to 1 base and at J to 0 bases, leaving 4 bases not matched to a gene. Germline lookup yields CDR1 SGDLS and CDR2 YYNGEE. The CDR3 runs to 17 residues. The CDR3 DNA follows: TGTGCCAGCAGCGTATCCGGACAGGCCTCCTATAATTCACCCCTCCACTTT. It is translated as CASSVSGQASYNSPLHF.

The CDR3: CASRLDGGAFF. The CDR3 nucleotides read TGTGCCAGCAGACTTGACGGAGGAGCTTTCTTT. The chain has TRBV28 and TRBJ1-1; D is unclear. This CDR3 comprises 11 residues. CDR1 and CDR2 (germline): MDHEN, SYDVKM. The ends were cut back, 6 bases at V and 10 bases at J, with 12 bases in the middle.

This chain links TRBV10-3 with TRBJ1-3; D might be TRBD1 (6 bases). This CDR3 has 15 amino acids. V lost 0 bases and J 0 bases, leaving 6 bases between the germline ends. Germline V gives CDR1 ENHRY, CDR2 SYGVKD. The CDR3 DNA sequence: TGTGCCATCAGTGAGTCGACAGGCTCTGGAAACACCATATATTTT. Translating it yields CAISESTGSGNTIYF.

J is TRBJ1-3 and V is TRBV9; 7 bases map to TRBD1. Per germline, CDR1 SGDLS and CDR2 YYNGEE. V was clipped by 3 bases and J by 2 bases; unmatched bases: 5. The CDR3 extends over 15 amino acids. The CDR3 region has the DNA TGTGCCAGCAGCGCCGGACAGGTTCCTGGAAACACCATATATTTT. Its translation: CASSAGQVPGNTIYF.

This chain links TRBV28 with TRBJ2-7; D may be TRBD1 or TRBD2 (5 bases each). V lost 2 bases, J lost 3 bases, and 14 bases lay in between. CDR3 size: 15 residues. From germline, CDR1 is MDHEN and CDR2 SYDVKM. The CDR3 region is CASSLLRRDGYEQYF. In DNA, the CDR3 is TGTGCCAGCAGTTTACTTAGAAGGGACGGCTACGAGCAGTACTTC.

This clone has a handful of counts. The rearrangement links TRBV28 to TRBJ1-4, with 10 bases lining up with TRBD1. Germline V gene data show CDR1 as MDHEN and CDR2 as SYDVKM. V trimming: 5 bases; J trimming: 8 bases; junction bases outside the gene matches: 11. The CDR3 runs 16 residues. CDR3 nucleotides: TGTGCCAGCAGTCCCCGGCCGGGACAGGGGCAAGAAAAACTGTTTTTT. Protein: CASSPRPGQGQEKLFF.

The chain joins TRBV29-1 to TRBJ2-7; no clear D. The CDR3 spans 13 residues. The V gene lost 5 bases and the J gene lost 1 base, with 12 bases spanning the gap. CDR1 and CDR2 from the germline V gene are SQVTM and ANQGSEA. This CDR3 reads CSVRAPGSYEQYF. CDR3 nucleotide sequence: TGCAGCGTTAGAGCGCCAGGTTCCTACGAGCAGTACTTC.

The chain carries TRBV29-1 and TRBJ2-3; 8 positions match TRBD2. The CDR3 is made up of 15 amino acids. In germline, CDR1 is SQVTM, CDR2 ANQGSEA. Trimming cost V 1 base and J 0 bases; bases outside gene matches: 3. The CDR3 DNA follows: TGCAGCGTTGAAGGGCCTAGCGGGAGCACAGATACGCAGTATTTT. As protein: CSVEGPSGSTDTQYF.

This rearrangement joins TRBV19 to TRBJ1-5; tentative D call: TRBD1 (5 bases). This CDR3 region has 14 residues. V dropped 9 bases and J dropped 2 bases, with 14 bases sitting between them. CDR1 and CDR2 from the germline V gene are LNHDA and SQIVND (reference sequence). The CDR3 DNA is TGTGCCAGCCGGGGGGGGGACGGCAATCAGCCCCAGCATTTT. It translates to CASRGGDGNQPQHF.

The count of this clone is one. The chain uses TRBV10-3 and TRBJ2-1, with 9 nucleotides matching TRBD2. The germline CDR1 and CDR2 sequences are ENHRY and SYGVKD. The CDR3 has 16 amino acids. J gave up 4 bases and V 0 bases, and 4 bases lay outside the gene matches. CDR3 nucleotides: TGTGCCATCAGTGAGTCTGGCGGGGGGGAGTACAATGAGCAGTTCTTC. The encoded protein is CAISESGGGEYNEQFF.